Presented here are 12 T cell receptor beta chains from one specimen sequenced in a study of persistence of HIV-infected CD4 T cells. For these TCRs, the target antigens are not known. An overlapping HIV-1 Gag peptide pool stimulated these cells at about 0.94 ug/peptide/mL. Sorted nonresponding memory CD4+ T cells were CD40L-negative, CD69-negative, CD45RO-high. This was the immunoSEQ version 4 assay in survey mode. Assay: immunoSEQ multiplex PCR; the TCRdb copy retains only in-frame clones and omits some. Of tens of thousands of clones listed, 82% are singletons. This specimen consisted of CD4+ T cells sorted from PBMCs after approximately 19-hour stimulation, obtained from a patient who received antiretroviral therapy. The receptors stem from an adult woman with HIV who was CMV-seropositive.

This sequence joins TRBV3-1 (or the pseudogene TRBV3-2) and TRBJ2-1; unclear D gene. Germline CDR1 and CDR2: LGHDT and YNNKEL (reference sequence). The V and J ends lost 1 base and 7 bases respectively, with 11 bases between them. This CDR3 is 14 amino acids long. In DNA form, the CDR3 reads TGTGCCAGCAGCCAAGCCGAGGTGGGAAATGAGCAGTTCTTC. It encodes CASSQAEVGNEQFF.

The chain joins TRBV11-1 to TRBJ1-1, with D tentatively TRBD1 (5 bases). Trimming took 4 bases from V and 6 from J, leaving 9 bases between them. This CDR3 has 12 amino acids. CDR1 and CDR2 (germline): SGHAT, FQDESV (reference sequence). CDR3 DNA sequence: TGTGCCAGCAGCTATGGCAGGGCTGAAGCTTTCTTT. Protein: CASSYGRAEAFF. The full variable domain, its missing parts supplied by reference TRBV11-1 and TRBJ1-1, is EAEVAQSPRYKITEKSQAVAFWCDPISGHATLYWYRQILGQGPELLVQFQDESVVDDSQLPKDRFSAERLKGVDSTLKIQPAELGDSAMYLCASSYGRAEAFFGQGTRLTVV.

The CDR3: CASSLVGLAVGQTQYF. The DNA of the CDR3 is TGTGCCAGCAGCTTAGTAGGACTAGCGGTGGGGCAGACCCAGTACTTC. The chain is built from TRBV7-2 and TRBJ2-5; 10 positions match TRBD2. With 1 base clipped from V and 6 bases from J, the junction kept 8 bases outside the gene matches. Germline V lookup: CDR1 SGHTA, CDR2 FQGNSA. The CDR3 length is 16 residues. The full variable domain, with the rest looked up from reference TRBV7-2 and TRBJ2-5, is GAGVSQSPSNKVTEKGKDVELRCDPISGHTALYWYRQSLGQGLEFLIYFQGNSAPDKSGLPSDRFSAERTGGSVSTLTIQRTQQEDSAVYLCASSLVGLAVGQTQYFGPGTRLLVL.

The V and J genes are TRBV4-1 and TRBJ2-3; 7 bases fit TRBD2. The germline gives CDR1 MGHRA, CDR2 YSYEKL. Trimming cost V 0 bases and J 3 bases; bases outside gene matches: 9. CDR3 length equals 17 residues. The CDR3 here is CASSQDFQAGTTDTQYF. DNA for the CDR3: TGCGCCAGCAGCCAAGATTTTCAAGCGGGAACTACAGATACGCAGTATTTT.

This clone appeared once. The chain has TRBV29-1 and TRBJ1-2; D is possibly TRBD1 (5 bases). Per germline, CDR1 SQVTM and CDR2 ANQGSEA. The CDR3 is made up of 13 amino acids. Trimming removed 6 bases at V and 3 bases at J, with 14 bases between. In DNA form, the CDR3 reads TGCAGCGTCCCGCAGGGTAGCGACTATGGCTACACCTTC. Its translation: CSVPQGSDYGYTF.

The V and J genes are TRBV5-1 and TRBJ2-2; TRBD2 matches 13 bases. J lost 6 bases, V lost 0 bases, and 5 bases had no gene match. The CDR3 totals 17 residues. Per the germline V gene, CDR1 is SGHRS and CDR2 is YFSETQ. The CDR3 nucleotides are TGCGCCAGCAGCTTGGGACCACTAGCGGGGGGGCCCGGGGAGCTGTTTTTT. Translating it yields CASSLGPLAGGPGELFF.

This chain uses TRBV12-3 or TRBV12-4 with TRBJ1-2; a weak D match, TRBD1 (6 bases). This CDR3 contains 13 residues. V was shortened by 7 bases and J by 6 bases, with 15 bases between the two germline ends. This chain's CDR3 is CASILQGTDGYTF. The CDR3 DNA reads as TGTGCCAGCATTCTACAGGGTACGGATGGCTACACCTTC.

J is TRBJ2-6 and V is TRBV9; tentative D call: TRBD1 (5 bases). Trimming cost V 4 bases and J 1 base, with 15 bases left between them. There are 17 residues in the CDR3. CDR1 and CDR2 from the germline V gene are SGDLS and YYNGEE. Here the CDR3 reads CASSFSGSGSGANVLTF. The CDR3 DNA is TGTGCCAGCAGCTTCTCCGGTTCAGGGTCTGGGGCCAACGTCCTGACTTTC.

This chain uses TRBV4-3 with TRBJ1-4, with 10 bases that match TRBD1. The CDR3 has 15 residues. Unmatched junction bases numbered 6, after V lost 3 bases and J lost 8 bases. Germline CDR1 reads LGHNA; CDR2 reads YSLEER. The chain's CDR3 is CASSHRQGAEEKLFF. CDR3 DNA sequence: TGCGCCAGCAGCCATAGACAGGGGGCAGAGGAAAAACTGTTTTTT.

The sample holds a few counts of this clone. The chain links TRBV28 to TRBJ2-3; D perhaps matches TRBD1 (5 bases). CDR1 and CDR2 from the germline V gene are MDHEN and SYDVKM. The V and J ends lost 2 bases and 2 bases respectively, with 17 bases between them. The CDR3 has 17 amino acids. The CDR3 region has the DNA TGTGCCAGCAGTTTACTTCTGGGGCAGTTAAACACAGATACGCAGTATTTT. Its translation: CASSLLLGQLNTDTQYF.

V and J are TRBV19 and TRBJ1-2; D not resolved. The germline V gene encodes CDR1 LNHDA and CDR2 SQIVND (reference sequence). This CDR3 comprises 14 residues. The germline V and J ends were trimmed by 4 bases and 0 bases, with 9 bases remaining between them. Here the CDR3 reads CASSSPYANYGYTF. In DNA, the CDR3 is TGTGCCAGTAGTAGCCCGTACGCTAACTATGGCTACACCTTC.

For the CDR3, the DNA is TGCGCCAGCAGCTTGGATTCCAGGGGGCATTCTCCAGATACGCAGTATTTT. Residues: CASSLDSRGHSPDTQYF. The chain combines TRBV5-1 with TRBJ2-3, with 8 bases aligning to TRBD1. The CDR3 totals 17 residues. Germline CDR1 reads SGHRS; CDR2 reads YFSETQ. Losses at the gene ends were 0 bases for V and 4 bases for J; bases not matched to a gene: 10.